This TCR beta chain came from a study of technical replicates of blood from a handful of donors. The repertoire was sequenced with immunoSEQ multiplex PCR; TCRdb's copy has only in-frame clones and lacks some. Counted here are about 59,000 clones, 85% to 90% occurring once; the ten biggest clones make up about 5%. Germline trimming cut 4 bases from V and 5 bases from J; bases unmatched to any gene: 5. Germline V gene lookup returns CDR1 SGHTA and CDR2 FQGNSA. The CDR3 is made up of 15 amino acids. The source material was PBMCs. The V gene is TRBV7-2, the J gene TRBJ2-7; TRBD2 matches at 13 bases. This TCR came from a human donor in good health. Some clones in this sample may be carry-over from other donors' samples. In DNA, the CDR3 is TGTGCCAGCAGCTCAGGACTAGCGGGAGTGGACGAGCAGTACTTC. The encoded protein is CASSSGLAGVDEQYF. The variable domain in full, with the rest retrieved from reference TRBV7-2 and TRBJ2-7, is GAGVSQSPSNKVTEKGKDVELRCDPISGHTALYWYRQSLGQGLEFLIYFQGNSAPDKSGLPSDRFSAERTGGSVSTLTIQRTQQEDSAVYLCASSSGLAGVDEQYFGPGTRLTVT.